The sample holds a few counts of the clone carrying this T cell receptor beta chain. Germline loops: CDR1 SGHVS, CDR2 FQNEAQ. The V gene lost 5 bases and the J gene lost 1 base, with 12 bases spanning the gap. CDR3 length: 14 amino acids. In the authors' workflow: Reference gene primers were amplified, and this amplification served to estimate nucleated cell counts. The table came from immunoSEQ multiplex PCR; TCRdb's copy has only in-frame clones and leaves some out. V, J and clone size were drawn from that table, and D and trimming were deduced from the DNA. The sample records approximately 29,000 clones, around 72% being singletons. This sample was included in a study of blood T cell repertoires in COVID-19. Study in general: Samples came from the United States, Italy and Spain, spanning acute and convalescent COVID-19. Sample material is recorded as cDNA or gDNA derived from T cells, B-cell-depleted T cells, or PBMCs.

V gene TRBV7-8 combines with J gene TRBJ2-7; maybe TRBD2 (5 bases). The TCR sequence derives from a boy aged 2 to 10 with active or convalescent COVID-19. The sample taken for sequencing was peripheral blood. The CDR3 sequence is CASSREVASYEQYV. The CDR3 DNA reads as TGTGCCAGCAGCCGGGAAGTAGCATCCTACGAGCAGTACGTC.